This T cell receptor beta chain was found in a study of cytomegalovirus exposure and HLA in healthy donors. General study results and limits: Being productive about 90% or about 30% of the time was typical of most TCR beta V segments in an earlier analysis. Roughly uniform sequencing depth across donors was assumed, possibly incorrectly.

Use of 60 Vbeta and 13 Jbeta primers characterized the PCR. Some clones are missing from TCRdb's copy, which holds only in-frame ones; the method was immunoSEQ multiplex PCR. Here the sample spans some 170,000 clones, around 75% being singletons. V gave up 7 bases and J gave up 7 bases; unmatched junction bases: 7. The length of the CDR3 is 14 residues. CDR1 and CDR2 (germline): GTSNPN, SVGIG (reference sequence). Comment on this clone: The antigen is unknown.

Specimen: PBMCs. The TCR originated in a male donor in good health and CMV-seronegative. This chain uses TRBV30 with TRBJ2-1, with 13 bases aligning to TRBD2. CDR3 region: CASSGLAGLNEQFF. In nucleotides, the CDR3 is TGTGCCTCCTCGGGACTAGCGGGATTAAATGAGCAGTTCTTC.